This TCR beta chain was identified in a study of human T cells and chemical hapten exposure. Study as a whole: Researchers reported sensitizing an approximately 2 cm by approximately 2 cm upper inner arm skin site with 2% DPC.

This clonotype has only a few counts. Library preparation tagged each individual cDNA molecule with a unique molecular identifier. TCRdb passed the RACE reads through MiXCR, listing each CDR3 protein once. The table has 380,000 or so distinct CDR3 sequences, around 4.8% seen once. CDR1 and CDR2 (germline): SQVTM, ANQGSEA. V lost 2 bases to trimming and J lost 10 bases, with 11 bases between them. The CDR3 length is 11 residues. Time point of the sample: patch test 1, 2 weeks after DPC sensitization. Indicated treatment: therapeutic diphenylcyclopropenone sensitization with weekly scalp DPC. The rearrangement links TRBV29-1 to TRBJ1-1, with a weak D call TRBD1 (5 bases). The source material was whole blood, sampled in connection with sensitization to the hapten diphenylcyclopropenone (DPC). This clonotype was obtained from a woman in her forties or fifties with alopecia areata. Some clones in this sample may be carry-over from other donors' samples. The CDR3 DNA reads as TGCAGCGTTGAACAGCTCGGGGGAGCTTTCTTT. Protein sequence: CSVEQLGGAFF.